One and the same sample provided the 14 T cell receptor beta chains below, sequenced in a study of OX40 agonist ivuxolimab in advanced cancers. Sequencing was performed with immunoSEQ multiplex PCR; in TCRdb, only in-frame clones are kept and a portion is missing. Of tens of thousands of clones in the sample, around 83% are singletons; the top ten hold more than 15%. The input for sequencing was CD4+ or CD8+ T cells sorted from blood, taken in a trial of the OX40 agonist ivuxolimab. The receptors derive from an adult with an advanced solid tumor such as melanoma, head and neck, liver or kidney cancer.

V usage is TRBV28 and J usage is TRBJ2-2, with 11 positions matching TRBD1. There are 15 residues in the CDR3. Germline CDR1 MDHEN, CDR2 SYDVKM. With V trimmed by 3 bases and J by 4 bases, 1 base remained unmatched. The CDR3 coding sequence is TGTGCCAGCAGTTTGGACAGGGGGCCCACCGGGGAGCTGTTTTTT. Amino acids: CASSLDRGPTGELFF.

The gene calls are TRBV2 and TRBJ2-6; D not resolved. The CDR3 has 13 amino acids. From germline, CDR1 is SNHLY and CDR2 FYNNEI. V gave up 9 bases and J gave up 0 bases, with 6 bases separating them. CDR3 loop: CASLGSGANVLTF. DNA for the CDR3: TGTGCCAGTCTGGGCTCTGGGGCCAACGTCCTGACTTTC.

The chain joins TRBV12-5 to TRBJ2-2; D is ambiguous. Between the trimmed V and J ends, which lost 0 bases and 1 base, there was a span of 6 bases. Looked up from germline, CDR1 is LGHNT and CDR2 is FRNRAP. This CDR3 has 15 residues. CDR3 amino acids: CASGLVQGNTGELFF. The CDR3 DNA is TGTGCTAGTGGTTTGGTACAAGGGAACACCGGGGAGCTGTTTTTT.

The V call is TRBV11-3, the J call TRBJ2-1; no firm D call. The ends were cut back, 5 bases at V and 0 bases at J, with 11 bases in the middle. The CDR3 is made up of 15 amino acids. The germline V gene has CDR1 SGHNT and CDR2 YENEEA. CDR3 coding DNA: TGTGCCAGCAGCAAAACGGAGAGCTCCTACAATGAGCAGTTCTTC. Its protein is CASSKTESSYNEQFF.

The CDR3 sequence: CAHVRGPEAFF. The DNA for the CDR3 is TGTGCCCACGTACGGGGCCCTGAAGCTTTCTTT. The chain recombines TRBV6-5 with TRBJ1-1; possibly TRBD1 for D (5 bases). The CDR3 is 11 residues long. Germline V CDR1 and CDR2: MNHEY, SVGAGI. V was cut by 11 bases and J by 6 bases, with 13 bases left in between.

V usage is TRBV15 and J usage is TRBJ1-5, with no clear D. The CDR3 runs 15 residues. Germline V gene sequence: CDR1 LNHNV, CDR2 YYDKDF (reference sequence). V was shortened by 1 base and J by 4 bases, with 11 bases between the two germline ends. The DNA of the CDR3 is TGTGCCACCAGCAGAGCAAGAGTGGCAAATCAGCCCCAGCATTTT. The encoded protein is CATSRARVANQPQHF.

J is TRBJ2-5 and V is TRBV7-7, with 10 bases that match TRBD2. This CDR3 comprises 14 residues. The V and J ends lost 2 bases and 3 bases, in that order; junction bases with no gene match: 0. The germline gives CDR1 SSHAT, CDR2 FNYEAQ (reference sequence). CDR3 DNA sequence: TGTGCCAGCAGCTTACTAGCGGGGGAAGAGACCCAGTACTTC. The encoded protein is CASSLLAGEETQYF.

The chain recombines TRBV11-2 with TRBJ1-1; D is uncertain. Trimming stripped 8 bases from V and 4 bases from J, with 14 bases between. CDR1 is SGHAT, CDR2 FQNNGV, per germline. This CDR3 is built from 13 residues. CDR3 DNA: TGTGCCAGCCCACCTGGATGGGCCACTGAAGCTTTCTTT. Translating it yields CASPPGWATEAFF.

V is TRBV5-1 and J is TRBJ2-7; D tentatively fits TRBD1 or TRBD2 (5 bases each). This CDR3 is 14 amino acids long. V dropped 0 bases and J dropped 2 bases, with 9 bases sitting between them. Looked up from germline, CDR1 is SGHRS and CDR2 is YFSETQ. DNA of the CDR3: TGCGCCAGCAGCTTGGGGGGGAGCCCCTACGAGCAGTACTTC. It yields the protein CASSLGGSPYEQYF. The full variable domain, in which reference TRBV5-1 and TRBJ2-7 provide the parts outside the CDR3, is KAGVTQTPRYLIKTRGQQVTLSCSPISGHRSVSWYQQTPGQGLQFLFEYFSETQRNKGNFPGRFSGRQFSNSRSEMNVSTLELGDSALYLCASSLGGSPYEQYFGPGTRLTVT.

V and J are TRBV9 and TRBJ2-7, with TRBD1 as a possible D gene (6 bases). CDR3 length: 15 residues. Germline V gene sequence: CDR1 SGDLS, CDR2 YYNGEE. Trimming left V 4 bases short and J 4 bases short, with 18 bases between. The CDR3: CASSPVPGQGYEQYF. CDR3 nucleotide sequence: TGTGCCAGCAGCCCAGTTCCGGGGCAGGGGTACGAGCAGTACTTC.

The V call is TRBV29-1, the J call TRBJ1-1; 9 bases match TRBD1. The trim removed 6 bases at V and 3 bases at J, leaving 5 bases unmatched. CDR3 length: 13 residues. The germline V gene encodes CDR1 SQVTM and CDR2 ANQGSEA. The DNA for the CDR3 is TGCAGCGTCGGGGACAGGGCGCACACTGAAGCTTTCTTT. Encoded protein: CSVGDRAHTEAFF.

The rearrangement uses TRBV6-5 and TRBJ2-6; tentative D call: TRBD1 (6 bases). The CDR3 runs to 15 residues. Germline lookup yields CDR1 MNHEY and CDR2 SVGAGI. V shed 4 bases and J shed 0 bases, with 7 bases lying between them. As DNA, the CDR3 is TGTGCCAGCAGTTGGACAGCCTCTGGGGCCAACGTCCTGACTTTC. This encodes CASSWTASGANVLTF.

CDR3 region: CASSEAVAGGYEQFF. The CDR3 region has the DNA TGTGCCAGCAGTGAAGCGGTAGCGGGGGGATATGAGCAGTTCTTC. The chain carries TRBV2 and TRBJ2-1, with 10 positions matching TRBD2. Unmatched junction bases numbered 4, after V lost 0 bases and J lost 8 bases. The CDR3 contains 15 residues. Germline CDR1 SNHLY, CDR2 FYNNEI.

The chain combines TRBV18 with TRBJ2-7, with D perhaps TRBD1 (6 bases). Deletions cut 2 bases from V and 0 bases from J, with 17 bases between. CDR1 and CDR2 from the germline V gene are KGHSH and LQKENI. There are 17 residues in the CDR3. The CDR3 sequence is CASSPRPYRVRSYEQYF. In DNA form, the CDR3 reads TGTGCCAGCTCACCAAGGCCCTACAGGGTCCGCTCCTACGAGCAGTACTTC.